Detailed here is one T cell receptor (beta chain). This sample was included in a study of control samples from healthy donors and cancer patients. Clones were sequenced by immunoSEQ multiplex PCR, and TCRdb holds only the in-frame ones, with some missing. Of tens of thousands of clones listed, 90% to 95% are singletons. This CDR3 spans 14 amino acids. V gave up 2 bases and J gave up 5 bases, with 12 bases separating them. The germline V gene has CDR1 SNHLY and CDR2 FYNNEI. The source of this sequence is a man younger than 45 in good health. The chain couples TRBV2 to TRBJ1-2, with a possible D match to TRBD1 (5 bases). Input material: blood. CDR3 amino acids: CASSETLGGYGYTF. The DNA of the CDR3 is TGTGCCAGCAGTGAAACTCTGGGGGGATATGGCTACACCTTC.